A selection of T cell receptor beta chains follows, all from one sample in a study of T cells in Graves' hyperthyroidism and ophthalmopathy. TCRdb fed the multiplex PCR reads into MiXCR, producing one record per CDR3 protein. In the table there are approximately 870,000 distinct CDR3 sequences, approximately 40% of which are singletons. Sequencing was carried out using blood. The receptor set was obtained from a young man with Graves' hyperthyroidism. The CDR3 runs from the conserved cysteine through the conserved F or W. The D gene is left open where the match is weak. Some rows have no size entry. The others give once, few or many, or a class for an expanded clone.

>TRBJ1-5|-|TRBV19|-
TGTGCCACCTGGCCGACCGGGGACGGGCTCAATCAGCCCCAGCATTTT
CATWPTGDGLNQPQHF
>TRBJ2-7|TRBD1|TRBV10-3|once
TGTGCCATCGGACAGGGAACCTACGAGCAGTACTTC
CAIGQGTYEQYF
>TRBJ2-2|-|TRBV19|-
TGTGCCTCAGGGGCCGGGAGGGGGCCCGGGGAGCTGTTTTTT
CASGAGRGPGELFF
>TRBJ1-1|TRBD1|TRBV2|many
TGTGCCAGCAGGAGGGACAGCTTAGGGACTGAAGCTTTCTTT
CASRRDSLGTEAFF
>TRBJ2-3|-|TRBV29-1|few
TGCAGCGTTGAGGCCGGGGATACGCAGTATTTT
CSVEAGDTQYF
>TRBJ2-5|-|TRBV12-5|-
TGTGCTAGTGGTTTGGCCGGCATTGGGGAGACCCAGTACTTC
CASGLAGIGETQYF
>TRBJ2-7|-|TRBV4-1|few
TGCGCCAGCAGCCAAGGTCTAGGTCGGGAGCAGTACTTC
CASSQGLGREQYF
>TRBJ1-5|-|TRBV7-6|-
TGTGCCGCAAACAGGGAGTATGGTCAGCCCCAGCATTTT
CAANREYGQPQHF
>TRBJ1-2|-|TRBV2|many
TGTGCCAGCAAGGCAGTCTATGGCTACACCTTC
CASKAVYGYTF
>TRBJ2-1|-|TRBV2|-
TGTGCCAGCAGGGACGGACCAAATGAGCAGTTCTTC
CASRDGPNEQFF
>TRBJ1-1|TRBD1|TRBV7-9|few
TGTGCCAGCAGCTTAGCCCCCGGACAGGTGAACACTGAAGCTTTCTTT
CASSLAPGQVNTEAFF
>TRBJ1-5|-|TRBV29-1|many
TGCAGCGTTGCTTCCCAGGAAGGTCAGCCCCAGCATTTT
CSVASQEGQPQHF
>TRBJ1-1|-|TRBV6-5|many
TGTGCCAGCAGTTACGGCGACAGTGAAGCTTTCTTT
CASSYGDSEAFF
>TRBJ1-1|-|TRBV5-8|-
TGTGCCAGCAGCCCGACGACAGGACCTGAAGCTTTCTTT
CASSPTTGPEAFF
>TRBJ2-7|TRBD1|TRBV29-1|-
TGCAGCGTTATAGACAGGGGGCCCTACGAGCAGTACTTC
CSVIDRGPYEQYF
>TRBJ2-2|-|TRBV7-2|many
TGTGCCAGCAGCTTAGGGCTCGTGAACACCGGGGAGCTGTTTTTT
CASSLGLVNTGELFF
>TRBJ2-5|-|TRBV2|once
TGTGCCAGCAGTGAGTCCGGGGACAAGGAGACCCAGTACTTC
CASSESGDKETQYF
>TRBJ1-5|-|TRBV15|-
TGTGCCACCAGCAGAGGCCAGGGGTACCAAGAGACCCAGCATTTT
CATSRGQGYQETQHF
>TRBJ1-2|TRBD1|TRBV15|-
TGTGCCACCAGCACACTCGGGACAGACTACACCTTC
CATSTLGTDYTF
>TRBJ1-1|-|TRBV29-1|once
TGCAGCTATGGGACCCGCACTGAAGCTTTCTTT
CSYGTRTEAFF
>TRBJ2-7|-|TRBV20-1|-
TGCAGTGCTAGGGCTCCGAGGGGGGAGCAGTACTTC
CSARAPRGEQYF
>TRBJ1-5|TRBD1|TRBV7-9|-
TGTGCCAGCAGGATAGGGGGCTCCCAGCATTTT
CASRIGGSQHF
>TRBJ2-2|-|TRBV14|-
TGTGCCAGCAGCCAAGTCGGGAACACCGGGGAGCTGTTTTTT
CASSQVGNTGELFF
>TRBJ2-7|TRBD2|TRBV7-2|many
TGTGCCAGCAGCTTAGAGGGACTAGCGGGAGAAAAGTACTTC
CASSLEGLAGEKYF
>TRBJ1-1|-|TRBV7-9|-
TGTGCCTGGAGTGTTTTCGGGTTCGGCACTGAAGCTTTCTTT
CAWSVFGFGTEAFF
>TRBJ1-1|-|TRBV7-8|many
TGTGCCAGCAGGGTATATATGAACACTGAAGCTTTCTTT
CASRVYMNTEAFF
>TRBJ2-2|-|TRBV6-5|few
TGTGCCAGCGCAGCGGACCCCAGGTACACCGGGGAGCTGTTTTTT
CASAADPRYTGELFF
>TRBJ1-2|TRBD1|TRBV5-4|few
TGTGCCAGCAGCCAGGGGGGCGTCGTCATTGGCTACACCTTC
CASSQGGVVIGYTF
>TRBJ1-1|TRBD1|TRBV9|-
TGTGCCAGCAGCGTGGGGGACAGGGGCCCTGAAGCTTTCTTT
CASSVGDRGPEAFF
>TRBJ2-7|TRBD2|TRBV7-6|few
TGTGCCAGCAGCCGGGGGGTACTAGCGGGGGGAAACGAGCAGTACTTC
CASSRGVLAGGNEQYF
>TRBJ1-1|-|TRBV5-1|few
TGCGCCAGCAGCTGGGGGGGTTCGGGGTCCGCCACTGAAGCTTTCTTT
CASSWGGSGSATEAFF
>TRBJ2-7|-|TRBV7-2|few
TGCGCCAGCAGCTCCGGGACGGTATACTACGAGCAGTACTTC
CASSSGTVYYEQYF
>TRBJ1-1|TRBD1|TRBV9|-
TGTGCCAGCAGCGTAGGCGGTGACAGGGCGAATGAAGCTTTCTTT
CASSVGGDRANEAFF
>TRBJ2-2|-|TRBV7-8|-
TGTGCCAGCAGCTTAGTTGAGGGCGGGGAGCTGTTTTTT
CASSLVEGGELFF
>TRBJ2-3|TRBD1|TRBV7-6|once
TGTGCCAGCAGCTTAGGGACAGGGGTTGGAGATACGCAGTATTTT
CASSLGTGVGDTQYF
>TRBJ2-7|-|TRBV7-8|-
TGTGCCAGCAGCCAAGACAGTGTAGGACGGTACGAGCAGTACTTC
CASSQDSVGRYEQYF
>TRBJ2-7|-|TRBV7-6|many
TGTGCCAGCAAACTCGCGGTAGACTCCTACGAGCAGTACTTC
CASKLAVDSYEQYF